The 19 T cell receptor beta chains below were found in one sample sequenced in a study of blood T cells in healthy people across ages. A sample-barcoded 5' primer and a J-beta primer mix were used in a second PCR of roughly 6 to 11 cycles. Each CDR3 protein is one row after TCRdb ran MiXCR on the 5' RACE reads. This sample has 600,000 to 850,000 distinct CDR3 sequences, with roughly 47% found just once. Sequencing input: blood. These receptors all stem from a woman aged 55 to 70 in good health.

This clonotype was seen a handful of times. The chain employs TRBV6-2 or TRBV6-3 and TRBJ1-5; unclear D gene. CDR1 is MNHEY and CDR2 is SVGEGT in the germline V gene. V was shortened by 2 bases and J by 4 bases, with 6 bases between the two germline ends. CDR3 length: 13 amino acids. The chain's CDR3 is CASSYGFNQPQHF. The CDR3 bases are TGTGCCAGCAGTTACGGGTTTAATCAGCCCCAGCATTTT.

The V call is TRBV13, the J call TRBJ1-6, with D possibly matching TRBD1 (6 bases). CDR1 PRHDT and CDR2 FYEKMQ come from the germline V gene (reference sequence). This CDR3 comprises 21 residues. Between the trimmed V and J ends, which lost 1 base and 2 bases, there was a span of 24 bases. In nucleotides, the CDR3 is TGTGCCAGCAGCTTAGCGATTGGGGGGCACCGCCAATTGCCCTATAATTCACCCCTCCACTTT. This sequence encodes CASSLAIGGHRQLPYNSPLHF.

CDR3 in amino acids: CASSQGRGRFFVSGQAYNEQFF. The CDR3 nucleotides read TGTGCCAGCAGCCAAGGGAGGGGACGCTTTTTCGTCAGCGGACAGGCCTACAATGAGCAGTTCTTC. The chain combines TRBV3-1 with TRBJ2-1, with D perhaps TRBD1 (7 bases). The V end was cut by 1 base, the J end by 2 bases, with 30 bases between. The CDR3 loop spans 22 amino acids. Germline CDR1 is LGHDT and CDR2 is YNNKEL (reference sequence).

V usage is TRBV20-1 and J usage is TRBJ2-5; 11 nucleotides line up with TRBD1. V lost 2 bases, J lost 4 bases, and 3 bases stayed unmatched. Germline CDR1 DFQATT, CDR2 SNEGSKA (reference sequence). The CDR3 has 14 amino acids. CDR3 residues: CSARLGTGGETQYF. As DNA, the CDR3 is TGCAGTGCTAGACTCGGGACAGGGGGAGAGACCCAGTACTTC.

This clonotype was seen only a few times. This chain joins TRBV7-2 and TRBJ2-7; TRBD2 matches at 9 bases. The V gene end was trimmed by 4 bases and the J gene end by 0 bases; junction bases not matched to a gene: 10. Germline V lookup: CDR1 SGHTA, CDR2 FQGNSA. The CDR3 loop spans 17 amino acids. The DNA of the CDR3 is TGTGCCAGCAGCTCCAAGGCTAGCGGGACCTTCTCCTACGAGCAGTACTTC. Residues: CASSSKASGTFSYEQYF.

The rearrangement uses TRBV29-1 and TRBJ2-3; D might be TRBD2 (6 bases). This CDR3 has 15 residues. Germline assignment: CDR1 SQVTM and CDR2 ANQGSEA. Trimming removed 7 bases from V and 2 bases from J, with 19 bases in between. CDR3 sequence: CSAVGLATSTDTQYF. For the CDR3, the DNA is TGCAGCGCTGTAGGGCTAGCGACCTCCACAGATACGCAGTATTTT.

The CDR3 region is CASSLPEKGLNTLRYF. In nucleotides, the CDR3 is TGTGCCAGCAGTTTACCTGAAAAGGGTCTTAACACCCTTAGGTACTTC. V gene TRBV28 combines with J gene TRBJ2-4; D gene uncertain. The CDR3 extends over 16 amino acids. Per germline, CDR1 MDHEN and CDR2 SYDVKM. Trimming took off 2 bases at V and 15 bases at J, with 26 bases between the two ends.

The count of this clonotype is one. The CDR3 protein is CASSARDSSADTQYF. The CDR3 nucleotides are TGTGCCAGCAGCGCGCGGGACTCCTCAGCAGATACGCAGTATTTT. The chain employs TRBV2 and TRBJ2-3; TRBD2 is a possible D gene (6 bases). CDR3 length: 15 amino acids. The V gene's germline CDR1 is SNHLY and CDR2 FYNNEI. V lost 6 bases to trimming and J lost 4 bases, with 17 bases between them.

The V and J genes are TRBV25-1 and TRBJ1-6, with D perhaps matching TRBD1 (5 bases). Looked up from germline, CDR1 is MGHDK and CDR2 is SYGVNS. With 9 bases removed from V and 3 bases from J, the gap between germline ends came to 12 bases. The CDR3 has 14 amino acids. CDR3 coding DNA: TGTGCCAGTAGCGGCGGACACTATAATTCACCCCTCCACTTT. Amino acid sequence: CASSGGHYNSPLHF.

V and J are TRBV5-6 and TRBJ2-4, with 9 bases aligning to TRBD1. Per germline, CDR1 SGHDT and CDR2 YYEEEE. This CDR3 comprises 16 residues. The V gene end was trimmed by 3 bases and the J gene end by 1 base; junction bases not matched to a gene: 5. The CDR3 is CASSSTGTGAKNIQYF. CDR3 bases: TGTGCCAGCAGCTCTACCGGGACAGGGGCCAAAAACATTCAGTACTTC. The full variable domain, its missing parts supplied by reference TRBV5-6 and TRBJ2-4, is DAGVTQSPTHLIKTRGQQVTLRCSPKSGHDTVSWYQQALGQGPQFIFQYYEEEERQRGNFPDRFSGHQFPNYSSELNVNALLLGDSALYLCASSSTGTGAKNIQYFGAGTRLSVL.

V is TRBV7-2 and J is TRBJ1-3, with a possible D match to TRBD1 (5 bases). V was pared by 2 bases and J by 0 bases, with 8 bases between. CDR1 is SGHTA and CDR2 is FQGNSA in the germline V gene. The CDR3 has 15 amino acids. The CDR3 region is CASSLSRGSGNTIYF. DNA for the CDR3: TGTGCCAGCAGCTTAAGTAGGGGCTCTGGAAACACCATATATTTT.

V usage is TRBV6-6 and J usage is TRBJ2-3, with D unclear. Germline V gives CDR1 MNHNY, CDR2 SVGAGI (reference sequence). The length of the CDR3 is 12 residues. Trimming cost V 6 bases and J 2 bases, with 6 bases left between them. CDR3 nucleotide sequence: TGTGCCAGCAGGAGTTACACAGATACGCAGTATTTT. This codes for CASRSYTDTQYF.

This clonotype was recorded many times. The chain uses TRBV9 and TRBJ2-3; maybe TRBD2 (5 bases). This CDR3 is built from 16 residues. V dropped 3 bases and J dropped 0 bases, with 14 bases sitting between them. From germline, CDR1 is SGDLS and CDR2 YYNGEE. In nucleotides, the CDR3 is TGTGCCAGCAGCGCCCGGACGGGGTCTAGCACAGATACGCAGTATTTT. Protein sequence: CASSARTGSSTDTQYF.

The chain combines TRBV20-1 with TRBJ1-1; tentative D call: TRBD1 (6 bases). Trimming cost V 6 bases and J 1 base, with 15 bases left between them. This CDR3 has 14 amino acids. The germline V gene encodes CDR1 DFQATT and CDR2 SNEGSKA (reference sequence). The CDR3 sequence is CSAENREGNTEAFF. The CDR3 nucleotides are TGCAGTGCCGAAAACAGGGAGGGGAACACTGAAGCTTTCTTT.

DNA for the CDR3: TGTGCCAGCAGCCAAATAGGGACAGGGAGGTACGAGCAGTACTTC. Translation gives CASSQIGTGRYEQYF. V is TRBV3-1 and J is TRBJ2-7, with TRBD1 matching over 9 bases. V was pared by 2 bases and J by 4 bases, with 6 bases of the junction left unmatched. The germline gives CDR1 LGHDT, CDR2 YNNKEL (reference sequence). CDR3 size: 15 residues.

This clonotype has a handful of counts. V and J are TRBV4-2 and TRBJ2-7; 7 bases agree with TRBD1. The J call is doubtful: the DNA matches TRBJ2-4 better. This CDR3 region has 15 residues. Per germline, CDR1 LGHNA and CDR2 YNFKEQ. The CDR3 loop is CASSQAFRGLDIQYF. CDR3 in DNA: TGTGCCAGCAGCCAAGCTTTCAGGGGGTTAGACATTCAGTACTTC.

The genes are TRBV12-3 or TRBV12-4 and TRBJ2-1, with D possibly being TRBD1 or TRBD2 (5 bases each). V lost 10 bases to trimming and J lost 3 bases, with 19 bases between them. The CDR3 is 15 residues long. The CDR3 DNA sequence: TGTGCCACCACCCTTGGGGGAGCTAACTACAATGAGCAGTTCTTC. This gives the protein CATTLGGANYNEQFF.

The chain combines TRBV5-1 with TRBJ1-2; possible D gene TRBD1, 5 bases. The germline V gene has CDR1 SGHRS and CDR2 YFSETQ. Trimming took off 3 bases at V and 5 bases at J, with 17 bases between the two ends. The CDR3 extends over 15 amino acids. The CDR3 DNA reads as TGCGCCAGCAGCTCCGAGGCAGGGTTTAGGTATGGCTACACCTTC. Translated: CASSSEAGFRYGYTF. Full variable domain (missing parts from reference TRBV5-1 and TRBJ1-2): KAGVTQTPRYLIKTRGQQVTLSCSPISGHRSVSWYQQTPGQGLQFLFEYFSETQRNKGNFPGRFSGRQFSNSRSEMNVSTLELGDSALYLCASSSEAGFRYGYTFGSGTRLTVV.

This clonotype was observed a few times. One base away lies a much larger clone, so this may be a sequencing read error. This chain uses TRBV5-5 with TRBJ1-5; TRBD1 aligns across 7 bases. This CDR3 has 15 residues. Per the germline V gene, CDR1 is SGHKS and CDR2 is YYEKEE (reference sequence). V lost 3 bases, J lost 3 bases, and 6 bases stayed unmatched. The CDR3: CASSWRGQSNQPQHF. Here the CDR3 DNA reads TGTGCCAGCAGCTGGAGGGGACAGTCCAATCAGCCCCAGCATTTT.